The rows below give T cell receptor beta chains drawn from one sample of a study of blood T cell repertoires in COVID-19. Data came from immunoSEQ multiplex PCR; TCRdb stores just in-frame clones and leaves some out. The table records about 260,000 clones, 75% to 90% of them present only once. Sequencing input: peripheral blood. These receptors all come from a woman between 35 and 50 years old who had recovered from COVID-19. CDR3s include the opening cysteine and the closing phenylalanine or tryptophan. Each record gives: V gene, clone size, D gene, J gene, CDR3 DNA, CDR3 protein. The D gene is left open where the match is weak. Only part of the rows carry a size: once, few, many, or a class if the clone is expanded.

V gene: TRBV9
clone size: -
D gene: -
J gene: TRBJ1-1
CDR3 DNA: TGTGCCAGCAGCCCCGACTTGGGCAGGGACACTGAAGCTTTCTTT
CDR3 protein: CASSPDLGRDTEAFF

V gene: TRBV5-1
clone size: -
D gene: -
J gene: TRBJ2-3
CDR3 DNA: TGCGCCAGCAGCCCCTCGGGGCGGGGCTTCACAGATACGCAGTATTTT
CDR3 protein: CASSPSGRGFTDTQYF

V gene: TRBV5-1
clone size: -
D gene: -
J gene: TRBJ1-6
CDR3 DNA: TGCGCCAGCAGCTTGGCGGCAGGCACTCCGTATAATTCACCCCTCCACTTT
CDR3 protein: CASSLAAGTPYNSPLHF

V gene: TRBV6-6
clone size: once
D gene: TRBD2
J gene: TRBJ2-1
CDR3 DNA: TGTGCCAGCAGTTACCCGACTAGCGGGGGGCCTAGTGAGCAGTTCTTC
CDR3 protein: CASSYPTSGGPSEQFF

V gene: TRBV9
clone size: once
D gene: -
J gene: TRBJ1-2
CDR3 DNA: TGTGCCAGCAGCCGTAGAAGGGGGTGGAAGGGCTACACCTTC
CDR3 protein: CASSRRRGWKGYTF

V gene: TRBV5-1
clone size: -
D gene: -
J gene: TRBJ1-1
CDR3 DNA: TGCGCCAGCAGCTTAATTCCAGGGGTGGAAGCTTTCTTT
CDR3 protein: CASSLIPGVEAFF

V gene: TRBV9
clone size: -
D gene: TRBD1
J gene: TRBJ2-7
CDR3 DNA: TGTGCCAGCAGCGTAGCGGGCGACAGGGTGGGATACGAGCAGTACTTC
CDR3 protein: CASSVAGDRVGYEQYF

V gene: TRBV11-2
clone size: -
D gene: TRBD1
J gene: TRBJ2-1
CDR3 DNA: TGTGCCAGCAGCTTCGTGGGCAGGGGGAGGTTCTTC
CDR3 protein: CASSFVGRGRFF

V gene: TRBV3-1/TRBV3-2
clone size: -
D gene: TRBD1
J gene: TRBJ1-3
CDR3 DNA: TGTGCCAGCAGCCACCCCGGACAGGGCTCTGGAAACACCATATATTTT
CDR3 protein: CASSHPGQGSGNTIYF

V gene: TRBV2
clone size: -
D gene: -
J gene: TRBJ1-4
CDR3 DNA: TGTGCCAGCAGTGAAGGGAGTAATGAAAAACTGTTTTTT
CDR3 protein: CASSEGSNEKLFF

V gene: TRBV10-1
clone size: -
D gene: TRBD1
J gene: TRBJ2-7
CDR3 DNA: TGCGCCAGCAGTGAGAGCTCGACAGGGTCCTACGAGCAGTACTTC
CDR3 protein: CASSESSTGSYEQYF

V gene: TRBV3-1/TRBV3-2
clone size: few
D gene: -
J gene: TRBJ1-4
CDR3 DNA: TGTGCCAGCAGCCAAGATCGAGGAAAACTGTTTTTT
CDR3 protein: CASSQDRGKLFF

V gene: TRBV21-1
clone size: once
D gene: -
J gene: TRBJ2-3
CDR3 DNA: TGTGCCAGCAGCACCGGGACTAGCTGGGATACGCAGTATTTT
CDR3 protein: CASSTGTSWDTQYF

V gene: TRBV9
clone size: -
D gene: -
J gene: TRBJ1-1
CDR3 DNA: TGTGCCAGCAGCGTAGTCGACAGGAACACTGAAGCTTTCTTT
CDR3 protein: CASSVVDRNTEAFF

V gene: TRBV9
clone size: -
D gene: TRBD1
J gene: TRBJ1-2
CDR3 DNA: TGTGCCAGCAGTTTGGGGGCAGGGGGCGAAGGCTACACCTTC
CDR3 protein: CASSLGAGGEGYTF

V gene: TRBV18
clone size: -
D gene: TRBD2
J gene: TRBJ2-2
CDR3 DNA: TGTGCCAGCTCACCCAGGACTAGCGGGAACACCGGGGAGCTGTTTTTT
CDR3 protein: CASSPRTSGNTGELFF

V gene: TRBV7-3
clone size: -
D gene: TRBD1
J gene: TRBJ1-2
CDR3 DNA: TGTGCCAGCAGCGCGGACAGGGAACGAGGCTACACCTTC
CDR3 protein: CASSADRERGYTF

V gene: TRBV7-6
clone size: -
D gene: TRBD1
J gene: TRBJ2-2
CDR3 DNA: TGTGCCAGCAGCTTAAGGGGGCTGGGCACCGGGGAGCTGTTTTTT
CDR3 protein: CASSLRGLGTGELFF

V gene: TRBV6-5
clone size: -
D gene: TRBD1
J gene: TRBJ1-2
CDR3 DNA: TGTGCCAGCAGTTCTTACAGGGGGAGCGGCTACACCTTC
CDR3 protein: CASSSYRGSGYTF

V gene: TRBV4-3
clone size: -
D gene: -
J gene: TRBJ1-2
CDR3 DNA: TGCGCCAGCAGCCTTGCGTACCGGGACATGCGCCCATATGGCTACACCTTC
CDR3 protein: CASSLAYRDMRPYGYTF

V gene: TRBV18
clone size: once
D gene: -
J gene: TRBJ1-4
CDR3 DNA: TGTGCCAGCTCGTGGACAGCAACTAATGAAAAACTGTTTTTT
CDR3 protein: CASSWTATNEKLFF

V gene: TRBV30
clone size: once
D gene: TRBD1
J gene: TRBJ2-7
CDR3 DNA: TGTGCCTGGAACAGGGGGAAATACGAGCAGTACTTC
CDR3 protein: CAWNRGKYEQYF

V gene: TRBV10-1
clone size: -
D gene: TRBD1
J gene: TRBJ2-2
CDR3 DNA: TGCGCCAGCAGGGACAGGGCGAACACCGGGGAGCTGTTTTTT
CDR3 protein: CASRDRANTGELFF

V gene: TRBV4-3
clone size: -
D gene: TRBD1
J gene: TRBJ1-1
CDR3 DNA: TGCGCCAGCAGCCAAGCTTTTCGACAGGGGGCCACTGAAGCTTTCTTT
CDR3 protein: CASSQAFRQGATEAFF

V gene: TRBV5-1
clone size: -
D gene: -
J gene: TRBJ1-2
CDR3 DNA: TGCGCCAGCAGCTTTGGACAGCCCCAGGGGGGCTACACCTTC
CDR3 protein: CASSFGQPQGGYTF

V gene: TRBV30
clone size: -
D gene: -
J gene: TRBJ2-7
CDR3 DNA: TGTGCCTGGAGAAAAGGGGCAACCGGGAAGGAGGGCTACGAGCAGTACTTC
CDR3 protein: CAWRKGATGKEGYEQYF

V gene: TRBV10-3
clone size: -
D gene: -
J gene: TRBJ1-2
CDR3 DNA: TGTGCCATCAGTGACGGAGATTTGCGGGGCTACACCTTC
CDR3 protein: CAISDGDLRGYTF

V gene: TRBV4-2
clone size: few
D gene: TRBD2
J gene: TRBJ2-3
CDR3 DNA: TGTGCCAGCAGCCAAGAGCCTAGCGGGGGGACCCGCACAGATACGCAGTATTTT
CDR3 protein: CASSQEPSGGTRTDTQYF

V gene: TRBV27
clone size: -
D gene: TRBD1
J gene: TRBJ2-7
CDR3 DNA: TGTGCCAGCAGTCAAGGGGGCGCGAACCTCGAGCAGTACTTC
CDR3 protein: CASSQGGANLEQYF

V gene: TRBV27
clone size: -
D gene: TRBD2
J gene: TRBJ2-1
CDR3 DNA: TGTGCCAGCAGTTTCAACCCGGGGGGGAGCGGCAATGAGCAGTTCTTC
CDR3 protein: CASSFNPGGSGNEQFF

V gene: TRBV18
clone size: -
D gene: TRBD1
J gene: TRBJ1-1
CDR3 DNA: TGTGCCAGCTCGCCACAGGGACAGGGCACTGAAGCTTTCTTT
CDR3 protein: CASSPQGQGTEAFF

V gene: TRBV5-5
clone size: -
D gene: -
J gene: TRBJ2-7
CDR3 DNA: TGTGCCAGCAGCTTGCGGGGGGCGGCCCACGAGCAGTACTTC
CDR3 protein: CASSLRGAAHEQYF

V gene: TRBV5-1
clone size: once
D gene: TRBD2
J gene: TRBJ2-3
CDR3 DNA: TGCGCCAGCAGCGGGGTAGCGGGGGGGCCCACAGATACGCAGTATTTT
CDR3 protein: CASSGVAGGPTDTQYF

V gene: TRBV9
clone size: -
D gene: TRBD1
J gene: TRBJ2-1
CDR3 DNA: TGTGCCAGCAGCGCTGGGACAGGCTCCTACAATGAGCAGTTCTTC
CDR3 protein: CASSAGTGSYNEQFF

V gene: TRBV19
clone size: -
D gene: TRBD2
J gene: TRBJ2-1
CDR3 DNA: TGTGCCAGTAGTAGCGGCGGGGGGGCCTACAATGAGCAGTTCTTC
CDR3 protein: CASSSGGGAYNEQFF

V gene: TRBV30
clone size: -
D gene: -
J gene: TRBJ2-1
CDR3 DNA: TGTGCCTGGAGTGTGGCAGCCTACAATGAGCAGTTCTTC
CDR3 protein: CAWSVAAYNEQFF

V gene: TRBV5-1
clone size: -
D gene: -
J gene: TRBJ2-5
CDR3 DNA: TGCGCCAGCAAAGAAGAGGCAGGGCAAGAGACCCAGTACTTC
CDR3 protein: CASKEEAGQETQYF

V gene: TRBV4-3
clone size: -
D gene: -
J gene: TRBJ1-1
CDR3 DNA: TGCGCCAGCAGCCAAGATTGGAGGGGCCGGGGGAACACTGAAGCTTTCTTT
CDR3 protein: CASSQDWRGRGNTEAFF

V gene: TRBV6-2/TRBV6-3
clone size: once
D gene: -
J gene: TRBJ2-1
CDR3 DNA: TGTGCCAGCAGTTACTTGGCGGGGAGCTCCTACAATGAGCAGTTCTTC
CDR3 protein: CASSYLAGSSYNEQFF

V gene: TRBV27
clone size: -
D gene: TRBD2
J gene: TRBJ2-3
CDR3 DNA: TGTGCCAGCAGTCAACCCGGGACTAGCGGGGCCTCTAGCACAGATACGCAGTATTTT
CDR3 protein: CASSQPGTSGASSTDTQYF

V gene: TRBV18
clone size: -
D gene: TRBD1
J gene: TRBJ2-7
CDR3 DNA: TGTGCCAGCGGAGGACAGGGCCTGGGCGAGCAGTACTTC
CDR3 protein: CASGGQGLGEQYF

V gene: TRBV11-2
clone size: -
D gene: -
J gene: TRBJ1-1
CDR3 DNA: TGTGCCAGCAGCTTGGGGGCGGGCACTGAAGCTTTCTTT
CDR3 protein: CASSLGAGTEAFF

V gene: TRBV18
clone size: -
D gene: TRBD1
J gene: TRBJ1-5
CDR3 DNA: TGTGCCAGCTCACCAATGGGACAGGGGGTAAGTCAGCCCCAGCATTTT
CDR3 protein: CASSPMGQGVSQPQHF

V gene: TRBV19
clone size: -
D gene: TRBD1
J gene: TRBJ1-5
CDR3 DNA: TGTGCCAGTCGGGACAGGGGATATAGCAATCAGCCCCAGCATTTT
CDR3 protein: CASRDRGYSNQPQHF

V gene: TRBV18
clone size: -
D gene: TRBD2
J gene: TRBJ2-1
CDR3 DNA: TGTGCCAGCTCACCAGCGGGGGGGCCAAGGGAGCAGTTCTTC
CDR3 protein: CASSPAGGPREQFF

V gene: TRBV19
clone size: -
D gene: TRBD2
J gene: TRBJ2-1
CDR3 DNA: TGTGCCAGTAGCCTTAGCGGGGGGGCCAGGAAGCAGTTCTTC
CDR3 protein: CASSLSGGARKQFF

V gene: TRBV19
clone size: once
D gene: TRBD1
J gene: TRBJ1-2
CDR3 DNA: TGTGCCAGTAGCCCCGGACAGGGTGGGTATGGCTACACCTTC
CDR3 protein: CASSPGQGGYGYTF

V gene: TRBV30
clone size: -
D gene: TRBD1
J gene: TRBJ1-3
CDR3 DNA: TGTGCCTGGAGCCGGGCAGGGGGCGCGTATGGAAACACCATATATTTT
CDR3 protein: CAWSRAGGAYGNTIYF

V gene: TRBV3-1/TRBV3-2
clone size: -
D gene: TRBD1
J gene: TRBJ1-1
CDR3 DNA: TGTGCCAGCAGCCAAAGGGGGCGAGGCACTGAAGCTTTCTTT
CDR3 protein: CASSQRGRGTEAFF

V gene: TRBV15
clone size: -
D gene: -
J gene: TRBJ1-6
CDR3 DNA: TGTGCCACCAGCAGAGGATCAGGGCGGAGCTCCTATAATTCACCCCTCCACTTT
CDR3 protein: CATSRGSGRSSYNSPLHF

V gene: TRBV5-1
clone size: -
D gene: TRBD1
J gene: TRBJ1-1
CDR3 DNA: TGCGCCAGCAGCTTGGAGGGACAGGGCAGGAGCACTGAAGCTTTCTTT
CDR3 protein: CASSLEGQGRSTEAFF

V gene: TRBV18
clone size: -
D gene: -
J gene: TRBJ1-2
CDR3 DNA: TGTGCCAGCTCACTCGCCGGGATCGCGGGTGGCTGCACCTTC
CDR3 protein: CASSLAGIAGGCTF

V gene: TRBV7-8
clone size: -
D gene: -
J gene: TRBJ2-1
CDR3 DNA: TGTGCCAGCAGCTTAGGGCGGGGATACAATGAGCAGTTCTTC
CDR3 protein: CASSLGRGYNEQFF

V gene: TRBV7-8
clone size: -
D gene: -
J gene: TRBJ1-3
CDR3 DNA: TGTGCCAGCAGAACAACAGGGTTTACTTCTGGAAACACCATATATTTT
CDR3 protein: CASRTTGFTSGNTIYF

V gene: TRBV19
clone size: -
D gene: -
J gene: TRBJ1-2
CDR3 DNA: TGTGCCAGTAGAAAGGCAGGGATGGCTTATGGCTACACCTTC
CDR3 protein: CASRKAGMAYGYTF

V gene: TRBV5-6
clone size: -
D gene: -
J gene: TRBJ1-4
CDR3 DNA: TGTGCCAGCAGCCACTTTCCGGGGGGCGATGAAAAACTGTTTTTT
CDR3 protein: CASSHFPGGDEKLFF

V gene: TRBV5-8
clone size: once
D gene: -
J gene: TRBJ1-2
CDR3 DNA: TGTGCCAGCAGCTCCGGTCACGGCTACACCTTC
CDR3 protein: CASSSGHGYTF

V gene: TRBV19
clone size: -
D gene: -
J gene: TRBJ1-5
CDR3 DNA: TGTGCCAGTAGTCCCCGGTCGGATCAGCCCCAGCATTTT
CDR3 protein: CASSPRSDQPQHF

V gene: TRBV5-4
clone size: few
D gene: -
J gene: TRBJ1-2
CDR3 DNA: TGTGCCAGCAGTCAACAGGGAAGTCGAGGCTACACCTTC
CDR3 protein: CASSQQGSRGYTF